Presented here are 24 T cell receptor beta chains from one specimen sequenced in a study of blood T cell repertoires in COVID-19. The protocol was immunoSEQ multiplex PCR, while the TCRdb copy is restricted to in-frame clones and leaves out a portion. The sample consists of around 150,000 clones, over 85% of them appearing once. The material sequenced was peripheral blood. These receptors were collected from a man aged 60 to 69 with active or convalescent COVID-19.

The chain links TRBV30 to TRBJ1-3; 8 bases are a match to TRBD1. V trimming: 5 bases; J trimming: 0 bases; junction bases outside the gene matches: 3. The CDR3 runs to 14 residues. Germline V CDR1 and CDR2: GTSNPN, SVGIG (reference sequence). CDR3 DNA sequence: TGTGCCTGGGGGACAGGCTACTCTGGAAACACCATATATTTT. Its translation: CAWGTGYSGNTIYF.

In its sample, this clone was seen once. The gene calls are TRBV6-5 and TRBJ1-3; TRBD1 is a possible D gene (6 bases). The length of the CDR3 is 13 residues. Trimming stripped 6 bases from V and 2 bases from J, with 8 bases between. Germline CDR1 and CDR2: MNHEY and SVGAGI. The CDR3 DNA follows: TGTGCCAGCAGGGGGGCGACTGGAAACACCATATATTTT. Translating it yields CASRGATGNTIYF.

This chain joins TRBV2 and TRBJ1-5; 7 bases line up with TRBD1. From germline, CDR1 is SNHLY and CDR2 FYNNEI. The CDR3 length is 14 residues. J lost 7 bases, V lost 6 bases, and 9 bases had no gene match. CDR3 protein: CASSTDREVQPQHF. The DNA for the CDR3 is TGTGCCAGCAGCACTGACAGGGAAGTACAGCCCCAGCATTTT. Full variable domain (outside the CDR3, taken from reference TRBV2 and TRBJ1-5): EPEVTQTPSHQVTQMGQEVILRCVPISNHLYFYWYRQILGQKVEFLVSFYNNEISEKSEIFDDQFSVERPDGSNFTLKIRSTKLEDSAMYFCASSTDREVQPQHFGDGTRLSIL.

The chain employs TRBV10-3 and TRBJ1-1; 11 bases fit TRBD1. With V trimmed by 6 bases and J by 4 bases, 7 bases remained unmatched. This CDR3 is built from 15 residues. The germline gives CDR1 ENHRY, CDR2 SYGVKD. The CDR3, as DNA: TGTGCCATCAGCGGACAGGGGGCGTTGGGCACTGAAGCTTTCTTT. This encodes CAISGQGALGTEAFF.

The CDR3 sequence is CASSRYRGRTEAFF. As DNA, the CDR3 is TGTGCCAGCAGCCGCTACAGGGGGCGGACTGAAGCTTTCTTT. The V call is TRBV28, the J call TRBJ1-1; TRBD1 matches at 9 bases. Germline CDR1 MDHEN, CDR2 SYDVKM. CDR3 length: 14 residues. Trimming took 6 bases from V and 5 from J; bases not matched to a gene: 7. Full variable domain (rest looked up from reference TRBV28 and TRBJ1-1): DVKVTQSSRYLVKRTGEKVFLECVQDMDHENMFWYRQDPGLGLRLIYFSYDVKMKEKGDIPEGYSVSREKKERFSLILESASTNQTSMYLCASSRYRGRTEAFFGQGTRLTVV.

This rearrangement joins TRBV11-2 to TRBJ2-1, with TRBD2 matching over 8 bases. Germline V gene data show CDR1 as SGHAT and CDR2 as FQNNGV. V dropped 5 bases and J dropped 4; count of bases not matched to a gene: 10. This CDR3 comprises 16 residues. The CDR3 region has the DNA TGTGCCAGCAGCCCCCCTCAACTAGCGGTTTACAATGAGCAGTTCTTC. The encoded protein is CASSPPQLAVYNEQFF.

This chain uses TRBV7-8 with TRBJ2-7; 12 bases align to TRBD2. Germline CDR1 SGHVS, CDR2 FQNEAQ. The CDR3 totals 18 residues. Germline trimming cut 5 bases from V and 0 bases from J; bases unmatched to any gene: 11. CDR3 sequence reads: CASSPNVGLAGYSYEQYF. DNA of the CDR3: TGTGCCAGCAGCCCCAATGTCGGACTAGCGGGGTACTCCTACGAGCAGTACTTC.

CDR3 DNA: TGCGCCAGCAGCCTCTTATCAGGACTAGCAGGCGAGCAGTACTTC. Its translation is CASSLLSGLAGEQYF. The chain is built from TRBV5-1 and TRBJ2-7, with 8 bases that match TRBD2. The trim removed 4 bases at V and 6 bases at J, leaving 12 bases unmatched. Germline V gives CDR1 SGHRS, CDR2 YFSETQ. This CDR3 has 15 residues. Full variable domain (missing parts from reference TRBV5-1 and TRBJ2-7): KAGVTQTPRYLIKTRGQQVTLSCSPISGHRSVSWYQQTPGQGLQFLFEYFSETQRNKGNFPGRFSGRQFSNSRSEMNVSTLELGDSALYLCASSLLSGLAGEQYFGPGTRLTVT.

The chain uses TRBV2 and TRBJ1-2; 9 bases match TRBD1. The germline V gene has CDR1 SNHLY and CDR2 FYNNEI. Trimming took 7 bases from V and 2 from J; bases not matched to a gene: 5. This CDR3 spans 14 amino acids. This CDR3 reads CASNWDRANYGYTF. CDR3 in DNA: TGTGCCAGCAACTGGGACAGGGCGAACTATGGCTACACCTTC.

V usage is TRBV27 and J usage is TRBJ1-2; 7 bases fit TRBD1. Germline lookup yields CDR1 MNHEY and CDR2 SMNVEV (reference sequence). This CDR3 region has 15 residues. Losses at the gene ends were 4 bases for V and 2 bases for J; bases not matched to a gene: 7. The CDR3 region has the DNA TGTGCCAGCAGTTCACAACACAGGGGAAACTATGGCTACACCTTC. Translation gives CASSSQHRGNYGYTF.

The chain joins TRBV3-1 (or the pseudogene TRBV3-2) to TRBJ2-1, with D possibly being TRBD2 (7 bases). The germline V gene encodes CDR1 LGHDT and CDR2 YNNKEL (reference sequence). The CDR3 contains 15 residues. The V end was cut by 3 bases, the J end by 2 bases, with 11 bases between. CDR3 in DNA: TGTGCCAGCAGCCAGAGGGGGGGGGCCTACAATGAGCAGTTCTTC. As protein: CASSQRGGAYNEQFF.

The chain links TRBV18 to TRBJ2-7, with a weak D call TRBD1 (6 bases). Germline V lookup: CDR1 KGHSH, CDR2 LQKENI. Trimming took 3 bases from V and 1 from J, leaving 10 bases between them. This CDR3 comprises 14 residues. The CDR3 loop reads CASSPAGASYEQYF. For the CDR3, the DNA is TGTGCCAGCTCACCGGCAGGGGCGTCCTACGAGCAGTACTTC.

V and J are TRBV12-2 and TRBJ1-6; the table's D call, TRBD1, was not checked against the DNA. TRBV12-2 is a pseudogene segment. The CDR3 has 18 residues. This CDR3 reads CASRLHQGKWAYNSPLHF. In DNA form, the CDR3 reads TGTGCAAGTCGCCTACATCAGGGAAAATGGGCCTATAATTCACCCCTCCACTTT.

This clone came up once. The rearrangement links TRBV18 to TRBJ2-7; tentative D call: TRBD2 (5 bases). V gave up 0 bases and J gave up 0 bases, with 12 bases separating them. This CDR3 region has 16 residues. Germline values: CDR1 KGHSH, CDR2 LQKENI. In DNA, the CDR3 is TGTGCCAGCTCACCACCGGCACGGGGAGACTCCTACGAGCAGTACTTC. Translation gives CASSPPARGDSYEQYF. Together with reference TRBV18 and TRBJ2-7, the CDR3 gives the full variable domain: NAGVMQNPRHLVRRRGQEARLRCSPMKGHSHVYWYRQLPEEGLKFMVYLQKENIIDESGMPKERFSAEFPKEGPSILRIQQVVRGDSAAYFCASSPPARGDSYEQYFGPGTRLTVT.

This rearrangement joins TRBV5-4 to TRBJ1-1, with D tentatively TRBD1 (6 bases). This CDR3 spans 16 amino acids. Germline CDR1 and CDR2: SGHNT and YYREEE (reference sequence). V was shortened by 0 bases and J by 5 bases, with 17 bases between the two germline ends. The CDR3 spells CASSLASNRAPTEAFF. CDR3 sequence (DNA): TGTGCCAGCAGCTTGGCCTCCAACAGGGCCCCTACTGAAGCTTTCTTT.

This chain links TRBV19 with TRBJ1-5, with TRBD1 matching 7 bases. The CDR3 contains 18 residues. Germline CDR1 is LNHDA and CDR2 is SQIVND (reference sequence). The junction had 12 bases not matched to a gene; V was cut back by 2 bases and J by 2 bases. The CDR3 DNA sequence: TGTGCCAGTAGTATAAAGGGTGGGACAGTGGGGCGCAATCAGCCCCAGCATTTT. This translates into CASSIKGGTVGRNQPQHF.

The V gene is TRBV3-1 (or the pseudogene TRBV3-2), the J gene TRBJ1-1, with a tentative D call TRBD1 (5 bases). This CDR3 has 15 residues. Trimming took 2 bases from V and 5 from J, leaving 15 bases between them. CDR1 LGHDT and CDR2 YNNKEL come from the germline V gene (reference sequence). CDR3: CASSQLGGGGTEAFF. The CDR3 DNA reads TGTGCCAGCAGCCAACTCGGTGGGGGGGGGACTGAAGCTTTCTTT.

The chain uses TRBV19 and TRBJ1-4, with TRBD1 matching 7 bases. Looked up from germline, CDR1 is LNHDA and CDR2 is SQIVND (reference sequence). V trimming: 5 bases; J trimming: 4 bases; junction bases outside the gene matches: 4. There are 14 residues in the CDR3. The CDR3 sequence: CASSVGQNNEKLFF. CDR3 nucleotides: TGTGCCAGTAGTGTGGGACAGAATAATGAAAAACTGTTTTTT.

This clone was observed a single time. The same CDR3 can be traced to other DNA sequences in this sample. The chain combines TRBV29-1 with TRBJ1-5, with TRBD1 matching 7 bases. Losses at the gene ends were 6 bases for V and 2 bases for J; bases not matched to a gene: 1. The CDR3 is 12 residues long. The germline V gene has CDR1 SQVTM and CDR2 ANQGSEA. CDR3 sequence reads: CSVGQGNQPQHF. CDR3 bases: TGCAGCGTAGGACAGGGCAATCAGCCCCAGCATTTT.

The chain combines TRBV12-3 or TRBV12-4 with TRBJ1-5, with unresolved D. V lost 1 base, J lost 4 bases, and 5 bases lay in between. The CDR3 consists of 13 residues. The CDR3 nucleotides read TGTGCCAGCAGTTTAGGTCAGAATCAGCCCCAGCATTTT. It encodes CASSLGQNQPQHF.

The chain recombines TRBV18 with TRBJ1-4, with TRBD1 identical over 7 bases. The trim removed 3 bases at V and 5 bases at J, leaving 9 bases unmatched. The CDR3 totals 16 residues. The germline V gene encodes CDR1 KGHSH and CDR2 LQKENI. CDR3 nucleotides: TGTGCCAGCTCACCCAACATCCAGGGACAGAATGAAAAACTGTTTTTT. Protein: CASSPNIQGQNEKLFF.

The chain combines TRBV5-4 with TRBJ2-5; D is perhaps TRBD1 (5 bases). Germline CDR1 is SGHNT and CDR2 is YYREEE (reference sequence). V was pared by 1 base and J by 1 base, with 11 bases between. This CDR3 contains 15 residues. CDR3 amino acids: CASSLRQGPQETQYF. CDR3 bases: TGTGCCAGCAGCTTGCGTCAGGGCCCCCAAGAGACCCAGTACTTC. The full variable domain, its missing parts supplied by reference TRBV5-4 and TRBJ2-5, is ETGVTQSPTHLIKTRGQQVTLRCSSQSGHNTVSWYQQALGQGPQFIFQYYREEENGRGNFPPRFSGLQFPNYSSELNVNALELDDSALYLCASSLRQGPQETQYFGPGTRLLVL.

The genes are TRBV20-1 and TRBJ2-3; 7 nucleotides agree with TRBD2. CDR1 and CDR2 from the germline V gene are DFQATT and SNEGSKA (reference sequence). The CDR3 has 15 amino acids. The junction had 10 bases not matched to a gene; V was cut back by 3 bases and J by 4 bases. In DNA, the CDR3 is TGCAGTGCTAGTCGACTAGCCACGGGGGCAGATACGCAGTATTTT. Protein: CSASRLATGADTQYF.

In the case of this clone: Within the sample, other DNA sequences also encode this same CDR3. The chain combines TRBV6-5 with TRBJ1-2, with 7 bases lining up with TRBD1. V gave up 5 bases and J gave up 3 bases; unmatched junction bases: 3. Germline lookup yields CDR1 MNHEY and CDR2 SVGAGI. This CDR3 comprises 13 residues. The CDR3 bases are TGTGCCAGCAGTCTCACAGGGGACTATGGCTACACCTTC. Protein product: CASSLTGDYGYTF.